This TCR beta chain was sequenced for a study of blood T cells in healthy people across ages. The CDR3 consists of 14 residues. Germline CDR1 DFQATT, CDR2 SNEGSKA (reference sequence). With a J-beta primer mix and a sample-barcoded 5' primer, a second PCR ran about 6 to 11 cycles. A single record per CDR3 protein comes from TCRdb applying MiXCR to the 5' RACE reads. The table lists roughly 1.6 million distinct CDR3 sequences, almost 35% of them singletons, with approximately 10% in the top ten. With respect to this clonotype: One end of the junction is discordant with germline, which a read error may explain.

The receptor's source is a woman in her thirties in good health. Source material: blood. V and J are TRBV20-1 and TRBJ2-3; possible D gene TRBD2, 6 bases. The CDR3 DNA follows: TGCAGTGCGAATCGGAGGGTAGACACAGATGCGCAGTATTTT. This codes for CSANRRVDTDAQYF.